Below, 29 T cell receptor beta chains from the same sample are listed, as sequenced in a study of OX40 agonist ivuxolimab in advanced cancers. Libraries were prepared by immunoSEQ multiplex PCR; TCRdb keeps only in-frame clonotypes and omits some of them. The sample has 90,000 or so clones, about 89% seen once. This sample comprised CD4+ or CD8+ T cells sorted from blood, obtained in a trial of the OX40 agonist ivuxolimab. The receptors were sampled from an adult with an advanced solid tumor such as melanoma, head and neck, liver or kidney cancer.

CDR3 DNA: TGTGCCAGCAGCTCGCAGCACTATGGCTACACCTTC. Protein product: CASSSQHYGYTF. The V call is TRBV5-8, the J call TRBJ1-2, with no clear D. The germline CDR1 and CDR2 sequences are SGHTS and YDEGEE. There are 12 residues in the CDR3. V was trimmed by 3 bases and J by 3 bases, leaving 6 bases between them.

This clone appeared a single time. The genes are TRBV10-3 and TRBJ2-7; a weak D match, TRBD1 (6 bases). With 0 bases removed from V and 0 bases from J, the gap between germline ends came to 12 bases. Germline V lookup: CDR1 ENHRY, CDR2 SYGVKD. CDR3 length equals 16 residues. In DNA, the CDR3 is TGTGCCATCAGTGAGTCACCACAGGGTTTCTCCTACGAGCAGTACTTC. Translated: CAISESPQGFSYEQYF.

Of note for this clone: Relative to the germline gene, one junction end is altered; a read error may explain this. The chain carries TRBV27 and TRBJ1-3; 8 nucleotides match TRBD1. There are 15 residues in the CDR3. Germline lookup yields CDR1 MNHEY and CDR2 SMNVEV (reference sequence). The CDR3 coding sequence is TGTGCCAGCAGTATAACAGGGGGGGGTGGAAACGCCATATATTTT. Protein product: CASSITGGGGNAIYF.

DNA of the CDR3: TGTGCCAGCAGCTTAGCGGGCGATGCCGGGGAGCTGTTTTTT. Amino acids: CASSLAGDAGELFF. The chain carries TRBV7-8 and TRBJ2-2; D is uncertain. The CDR3 runs to 14 residues. V was trimmed by 0 bases and J by 6 bases, leaving 8 bases between them. Germline-derived CDR1 and CDR2 are SGHVS and FQNEAQ.

CDR3 nucleotide sequence: TGTGCCAGCAGCCCCGGAGGTCTAAATCAGCCCCAGCATTTT. Translated: CASSPGGLNQPQHF. The chain employs TRBV7-8 and TRBJ1-5; D gene unclear. The CDR3 covers 14 residues. The germline gives CDR1 SGHVS, CDR2 FQNEAQ. Trimming removed 5 bases at V and 4 bases at J, with 12 bases between.

The chain recombines TRBV5-6 with TRBJ2-3; tentatively, D is TRBD1 (5 bases). Germline loops: CDR1 SGHDT, CDR2 YYEEEE. The CDR3 spans 15 residues. Trimming removed 0 bases at V and 2 bases at J, with 10 bases between. The CDR3 is CASSLAGRVTDTQYF. The CDR3 nucleotides read TGTGCCAGCAGCTTGGCCGGCAGGGTCACAGATACGCAGTATTTT.

This clone has just a few counts. This sequence joins TRBV6-1 and TRBJ1-5, with D unclear. CDR1 and CDR2 (germline): MNHNS, SASEGT. The CDR3 covers 13 residues. Trimming left V 1 base short and J 6 bases short, with 7 bases between. CDR3 residues: CASSEDGSQPQHF. As DNA, the CDR3 is TGTGCCAGCAGTGAAGACGGGAGTCAGCCCCAGCATTTT.

This chain joins TRBV19 and TRBJ1-1, with D possibly TRBD1 on 5 matching bases. Germline-derived CDR1 and CDR2 are LNHDA and SQIVND (reference sequence). The CDR3 runs to 13 residues. V was shortened by 5 bases and J by 0 bases, with 7 bases between the two germline ends. The chain's CDR3 is CASSATVNTEAFF. The CDR3 DNA is TGTGCCAGTAGTGCGACAGTGAACACTGAAGCTTTCTTT. Full variable domain (missing parts from reference TRBV19 and TRBJ1-1): DGGITQSPKYLFRKEGQNVTLSCEQNLNHDAMYWYRQDPGQGLRLIYYSQIVNDFQKGDIAEGYSVSREKKESFPLTVTSAQKNPTAFYLCASSATVNTEAFFGQGTRLTVV.

The chain is built from TRBV19 and TRBJ1-2, with D possibly TRBD1 on 5 matching bases. V was trimmed by 6 bases and J by 8 bases, leaving 16 bases between them. In germline, CDR1 is LNHDA, CDR2 SQIVND (reference sequence). The CDR3 is 13 residues long. CDR3 nucleotides: TGTGCCAGTAGACCTGGGACTGAGGCAGGCTACACCTTC. Encoded protein: CASRPGTEAGYTF.

This rearrangement joins TRBV29-1 to TRBJ2-1; D ambiguous. Germline CDR1 is SQVTM and CDR2 is ANQGSEA. V was shortened by 5 bases and J by 0 bases, with 8 bases between the two germline ends. This CDR3 is 13 amino acids long. The CDR3 reads CSVQSNSYNEQFF. CDR3 DNA: TGCAGCGTTCAATCTAACTCCTACAATGAGCAGTTCTTC.

The V gene is TRBV25-1, the J gene TRBJ1-2; D is uncertain. The CDR3 spans 15 residues. Germline CDR1 reads MGHDK; CDR2 reads SYGVNS. Trimming removed 1 base at V and 4 bases at J, with 13 bases between. The CDR3, as DNA: TGTGCCAGCAGTGAATTAGCAACAGCATTCTATGGCTACACCTTC. It yields the protein CASSELATAFYGYTF.

The J gene is TRBJ1-1, the V gene TRBV7-2, with D tentatively TRBD1 (5 bases). V lost 3 bases, J lost 5 bases, and 13 bases lay in between. The CDR3 is made up of 14 amino acids. Germline values: CDR1 SGHTA, CDR2 FQGNSA. CDR3 amino acids: CASSFRLGGTEAFF. The CDR3 coding sequence is TGTGCCAGCAGCTTCAGACTGGGGGGAACTGAAGCTTTCTTT.

The rearrangement joins TRBV5-1 to TRBJ2-5, with TRBD2 as a possible D gene (5 bases). Trimming pared 0 bases from V and 1 base from J, leaving 7 bases between. Germline V gene lookup returns CDR1 SGHRS and CDR2 YFSETQ. This CDR3 has 14 amino acids. This chain's CDR3 is CASSLELAQETQYF. The CDR3 coding sequence is TGCGCCAGCAGCTTGGAGCTAGCCCAAGAGACCCAGTACTTC.

This clone was detected only a few times. The chain links TRBV6-1 to TRBJ2-2; 7 nucleotides agree with TRBD1. The junction had 4 bases not matched to a gene; V was cut back by 8 bases and J by 7 bases. This CDR3 comprises 12 residues. CDR1 and CDR2 from the germline V gene are MNHNS and SASEGT. The CDR3 sequence: CASRGGLGELFF. The CDR3 nucleotides are TGTGCCAGCCGAGGGGGCCTCGGGGAGCTGTTTTTT.

The V call is TRBV5-6, the J call TRBJ1-3, with D unresolved. CDR3 size: 13 residues. The ends were cut back, 5 bases at V and 7 bases at J, with 13 bases in the middle. The germline gives CDR1 SGHDT, CDR2 YYEEEE. This chain's CDR3 is CASRPPGKNTIYF. The CDR3 coding sequence is TGTGCCAGCAGACCCCCCGGGAAGAACACCATATATTTT. The complete variable domain, with remaining parts taken from reference TRBV5-6 and TRBJ1-3, reads DAGVTQSPTHLIKTRGQQVTLRCSPKSGHDTVSWYQQALGQGPQFIFQYYEEEERQRGNFPDRFSGHQFPNYSSELNVNALLLGDSALYLCASRPPGKNTIYFGEGSWLTVV.

The V gene is TRBV9, the J gene TRBJ2-2, with D possibly TRBD2 on 5 matching bases. The CDR3 sequence is 14 residues long. Germline V gene data show CDR1 as SGDLS and CDR2 as YYNGEE. The V end lost 2 bases, the J end lost 7 bases, and 12 bases lay between the germline ends. CDR3 sequence (DNA): TGTGCCAGCAGCGTGAGGGATCGAAACGGGGAGCTGTTTTTT. As protein: CASSVRDRNGELFF.

The genes are TRBV7-2 and TRBJ2-5; 7 positions match TRBD2. Trimming took 5 bases from V and 2 from J; bases not matched to a gene: 5. Germline assignment: CDR1 SGHTA and CDR2 FQGNSA. The CDR3 spans 14 residues. The CDR3 is CASSPRLAQETQYF. The CDR3, as DNA: TGTGCCAGCAGCCCCCGACTAGCACAAGAGACCCAGTACTTC.

In nucleotides, the CDR3 is TGCGCCAGCAGCTCCACCACGACAGGGAGGAACACTGAAGCTTTCTTT. It codes for CASSSTTTGRNTEAFF. This rearrangement joins TRBV5-1 to TRBJ1-1; the match to TRBD1 covers 7 bases. The CDR3 has 16 residues. Trimming removed 3 bases from V and 1 base from J; junction bases left unmatched: 9. Germline V gene lookup returns CDR1 SGHRS and CDR2 YFSETQ.

The chain carries TRBV7-3 and TRBJ2-1; weak D call: TRBD1 (6 bases). Germline V gene lookup returns CDR1 SGHTA and CDR2 FQGTGA. V was pared by 8 bases and J by 3 bases, with 17 bases between. The CDR3 consists of 15 residues. The CDR3 DNA reads as TGTGCCAGCGCCGCTACCGGGACAATCTACAATGAGCAGTTCTTC. This encodes CASAATGTIYNEQFF.

This clone occurred once. V usage is TRBV9 and J usage is TRBJ2-5; a possible D gene is TRBD2 (6 bases). Per the germline V gene, CDR1 is SGDLS and CDR2 is YYNGEE. The CDR3 runs to 16 residues. Trimming left V 0 bases short and J 5 bases short, with 17 bases between. Here the CDR3 DNA reads TGTGCCAGCAGCGTAGACGTTGGGGGGACGTGGGAGACCCAGTACTTC. Its translation is CASSVDVGGTWETQYF.

On this clone itself: The same CDR3 arises from other DNA sequences in this sample as well. The CDR3 DNA is TGTGCCAGTAGTAACTCAGGGGTGATGGATGAAAAACTGTTTTTT. It codes for CASSNSGVMDEKLFF. This chain uses TRBV19 with TRBJ1-4; weak D call: TRBD1 (6 bases). Germline CDR1 is LNHDA and CDR2 is SQIVND (reference sequence). Between the trimmed V and J ends, which lost 4 bases and 6 bases, there was a span of 15 bases. This CDR3 contains 15 residues.

The genes are TRBV11-2 and TRBJ1-3; a possible D gene is TRBD1 (5 bases). Germline V gene sequence: CDR1 SGHAT, CDR2 FQNNGV. V was pared by 7 bases and J by 0 bases, with 19 bases between. CDR3 size: 17 residues. The DNA of the CDR3 is TGTGCCAGCACTAAAAGGATGTTGACAGACTCTGGAAACACCATATATTTT. Translating gives CASTKRMLTDSGNTIYF.

CDR3 coding DNA: TGTGCCAGCAGCTTGGGTGGGCTGGAGACCCAGTACTTC. Translation: CASSLGGLETQYF. The chain uses TRBV5-4 and TRBJ2-5; no firm D call. In germline, CDR1 is SGHNT, CDR2 YYREEE (reference sequence). The CDR3 contains 13 residues. V was trimmed by 0 bases and J by 5 bases, leaving 8 bases between them.

This clone was seen once. The chain carries TRBV27 and TRBJ1-2; the D is unclear. Trimming took 2 bases from V and 4 from J, leaving 8 bases between them. This CDR3 region has 13 residues. Germline V gene lookup returns CDR1 MNHEY and CDR2 SMNVEV (reference sequence). CDR3 residues: CASSLLGSYGYTF. CDR3 bases: TGTGCCAGCAGTTTACTGGGGTCCTATGGCTACACCTTC.

V gene TRBV30 combines with J gene TRBJ1-1; TRBD1 aligns across 10 bases. There are 13 residues in the CDR3. Germline V lookup: CDR1 GTSNPN, CDR2 SVGIG (reference sequence). J lost 3 bases, V lost 5 bases, and 3 bases had no gene match. The chain's CDR3 is CAWAGQGDTEAFF. CDR3 sequence (DNA): TGTGCCTGGGCCGGACAGGGGGACACTGAAGCTTTCTTT.

The V call is TRBV5-1, the J call TRBJ2-1; tentative D call: TRBD1 (6 bases). Looked up from germline, CDR1 is SGHRS and CDR2 is YFSETQ. Trimming stripped 3 bases from V and 0 bases from J, with 16 bases between. CDR3 length: 17 residues. CDR3 sequence (DNA): TGCGCCAGCAGCTCAAAGAATACAGGGCGCTCCTACAATGAGCAGTTCTTC. It translates to CASSSKNTGRSYNEQFF.

The chain couples TRBV28 to TRBJ1-1; D remains ambiguous. CDR3 length: 14 amino acids. The germline V and J ends were trimmed by 3 bases and 4 bases, with 12 bases remaining between them. The germline gives CDR1 MDHEN, CDR2 SYDVKM. The CDR3 spells CASSFRGMTTEAFF. CDR3 bases: TGTGCCAGCAGTTTCCGAGGAATGACCACTGAAGCTTTCTTT.

The rearrangement links TRBV7-2 to TRBJ1-1; a possible D gene is TRBD1 (5 bases). Trimming removed 2 bases at V and 1 base at J, with 11 bases between. Germline V gene sequence: CDR1 SGHTA, CDR2 FQGNSA. The CDR3 length is 15 residues. The CDR3 coding sequence is TGTGCCAGCAGCTTATGGGGGGGTACGAACACTGAAGCTTTCTTT. This sequence encodes CASSLWGGTNTEAFF. The full variable domain, its missing parts supplied by reference TRBV7-2 and TRBJ1-1, is GAGVSQSPSNKVTEKGKDVELRCDPISGHTALYWYRQSLGQGLEFLIYFQGNSAPDKSGLPSDRFSAERTGGSVSTLTIQRTQQEDSAVYLCASSLWGGTNTEAFFGQGTRLTVV.

The chain combines TRBV6-1 with TRBJ2-1; D remains ambiguous. Looked up from germline, CDR1 is MNHNS and CDR2 is SASEGT. The CDR3 spans 16 residues. Trimming took off 2 bases at V and 8 bases at J, with 19 bases between the two ends. CDR3 DNA sequence: TGTGCCAGCAGTGAAAGCGTTTTATTCGGCCGGCATGAGCAGTTCTTC. Amino acid sequence: CASSESVLFGRHEQFF.